What follows are 32 T cell receptor beta chains derived from one specimen sequenced in a study of T cell repertoires in cytomegalovirus infection. The antigens for these receptors are not known. TCRdb reprocessed the reads via MiXCR and lists one record per CDR3 protein. Among roughly 7,600 distinct CDR3 sequences listed, around 50% were seen once. The sequencing sample was made of PBMCs, sequenced either directly or after in vitro stimulation (not recorded which). All receptors derive from a human donor in good health (CMV status not recorded). Some clones in this sample may be carry-over from other donors' samples.

This clonotype was seen repeatedly, ten times or more. This chain uses TRBV7-9 with TRBJ1-1; no clear D gene. V lost 4 bases to trimming and J lost 5 bases, with 14 bases between them. Germline CDR1 and CDR2: SEHNR and FQNEAQ (reference sequence). The CDR3 is made up of 14 amino acids. This chain's CDR3 is CASSWESRGTEAFF. CDR3 DNA sequence: TGTGCCAGCAGCTGGGAGTCCCGAGGAACTGAAGCTTTCTTT.

At least ten counts were recorded for this clonotype. This chain joins TRBV7-8 and TRBJ2-3; 9 nucleotides line up with TRBD1. The CDR3 length is 15 residues. Trimming at V came to 5 bases and at J to 5 bases, leaving 8 bases not matched to a gene. In germline, CDR1 is SGHVS, CDR2 FQNEAQ. The chain's CDR3 is CASSLGTGSVDTQYF. In DNA form, the CDR3 reads TGTGCCAGCAGCCTTGGGACAGGGTCCGTAGATACGCAGTATTTT. Supplemented by reference TRBV7-8 and TRBJ2-3, the full variable domain reads GAGVSQSPRYKVAKRGQDVALRCDPISGHVSLFWYQQALGQGPEFLTYFQNEAQLDKSGLPSDRFFAERPEGSVSTLKIQRTQQEDSAVYLCASSLGTGSVDTQYFGPGTRLTVL.

The V gene is TRBV2, the J gene TRBJ1-1; 7 positions match TRBD1. CDR1 and CDR2 from the germline V gene are SNHLY and FYNNEI. After removal of 6 bases from V and 5 bases from J, the junction contained 12 bases not matched to a gene. The CDR3 runs 15 residues. CDR3 sequence reads: CASSDRLNRGTEAFF. The CDR3 region has the DNA TGTGCCAGCAGCGATCGACTCAACAGGGGAACTGAAGCTTTCTTT.

Details on this clonotype: A clone one base away is much larger, so this may be a read error. CDR3 DNA sequence: TGTGCCAGCAGTTTTGCGGGACAGTTAGACTCAGCCAAAGAGGCCCAGTACTTC. This gives the protein CASSFAGQLDSAKEAQYF. The rearrangement links TRBV28 to TRBJ2-5, with TRBD1 as a possible D gene (7 bases). Looked up from germline, CDR1 is MDHEN and CDR2 is SYDVKM. This CDR3 spans 18 amino acids.

In this sample, this clonotype turned up many times. The CDR3 here is CASSYPPPEQYF. The CDR3 coding sequence is TGTGCCAGCAGTTACCCACCTCCAGAGCAGTACTTC. The rearrangement uses TRBV6-2 or TRBV6-3 and TRBJ2-7; D remains ambiguous. The CDR3 spans 12 residues. Germline V gene lookup returns CDR1 MNHEY and CDR2 SVGEGT. Trimming took off 2 bases at V and 7 bases at J, with 9 bases between the two ends.

The chain combines TRBV7-6 with TRBJ2-1, with 8 bases lining up with TRBD2. V trimming: 2 bases; J trimming: 9 bases; junction bases outside the gene matches: 15. The CDR3 contains 17 residues. Germline CDR1 is SGHVS and CDR2 is FNYEAQ. CDR3 residues: CASSLSSGTRVLGEQFF. The DNA of the CDR3 is TGTGCCAGCAGCTTATCCTCCGGGACTAGAGTCCTAGGTGAGCAGTTCTTC.

The rearrangement joins TRBV5-1 to TRBJ2-1, with D tentatively TRBD2 (6 bases). The V gene's germline CDR1 is SGHRS and CDR2 YFSETQ. This CDR3 has 15 amino acids. The ends were cut back, 1 base at V and 10 bases at J, with 18 bases in the middle. Here the CDR3 reads CASSLFSPAGTEQFF. Here the CDR3 DNA reads TGCGCCAGCAGCTTGTTCTCGCCAGCGGGCACGGAGCAGTTCTTC.

At least ten counts were recorded for this clonotype. This chain connects TRBV7-6 to TRBJ2-3; 10 bases agree with TRBD1. Germline V CDR1 and CDR2: SGHVS, FNYEAQ. J gave up 4 bases and V 5 bases, and 3 bases lay outside the gene matches. The CDR3 has 14 residues. The CDR3 bases are TGTGCCAGCAGCGGGGACAGGGGCGCAGATACGCAGTATTTT. Encoded protein: CASSGDRGADTQYF.

This clonotype showed up just a few times. The chain recombines TRBV27 with TRBJ2-1; no firm D call. The CDR3 consists of 13 residues. V shed 4 bases and J shed 2 bases, with 6 bases lying between them. Germline CDR1 MNHEY, CDR2 SMNVEV (reference sequence). The CDR3 DNA reads as TGTGCCAGCAGTTGGGGTGCCTACAATGAGCAGTTCTTC. Protein product: CASSWGAYNEQFF.

The chain combines TRBV9 with TRBJ2-1; D is possibly TRBD1 (6 bases). The CDR3 consists of 15 residues. V lost 4 bases and J lost 15, with 26 bases in between. From germline, CDR1 is SGDLS and CDR2 YYNGEE. CDR3 region: CASSPTGTLRNDPFF. Here the CDR3 DNA reads TGTGCCAGCAGCCCAACAGGGACCCTGCGGAATGATCCGTTCTTC. The full variable domain, with the rest looked up from reference TRBV9 and TRBJ2-1, is DSGVTQTPKHLITATGQRVTLRCSPRSGDLSVYWYQQSLDQGLQFLIQYYNGEERAKGNILERFSAQQFPDLHSELNLSSLELGDSALYFCASSPTGTLRNDPFFGPGTRLTVL.

The CDR3 DNA follows: TGTGCCAGCAGGACGGACAGGCTGTCCTACGAGCAGTACTTC. It encodes CASRTDRLSYEQYF. The J gene is TRBJ2-7, the V gene TRBV2, with 7 nucleotides matching TRBD1. The CDR3 runs to 14 residues. Germline CDR1 and CDR2: SNHLY and FYNNEI. Trimming removed 6 bases from V and 1 base from J; junction bases left unmatched: 6. Filled out from reference TRBV2 and TRBJ2-7, the complete variable domain reads EPEVTQTPSHQVTQMGQEVILRCVPISNHLYFYWYRQILGQKVEFLVSFYNNEISEKSEIFDDQFSVERPDGSNFTLKIRSTKLEDSAMYFCASRTDRLSYEQYFGPGTRLTVT.

Comment on this clonotype: Here the CDR3 omits its conserved ending phenylalanine or tryptophan, so a read error is the likely source. This chain connects TRBV27 to TRBJ2-3; D not resolved. Germline V gives CDR1 MNHEY, CDR2 SMNVEV (reference sequence). Trimming stripped 11 bases from V and 5 bases from J, with 8 bases between. The CDR3 loop spans 10 amino acids. The CDR3 region is CARHVDTQYS. Here the CDR3 DNA reads TGTGCCCGTCACGTAGATACGCAGTATTCT.

The chain employs TRBV28 and TRBJ2-7; TRBD2 matches at 9 bases. This CDR3 comprises 15 residues. J gave up 6 bases and V 5 bases, and 11 bases lay outside the gene matches. The germline CDR1 and CDR2 sequences are MDHEN and SYDVKM. The CDR3 loop is CASSLTGTSRSEQYF. In DNA, the CDR3 is TGTGCCAGCAGTCTTACCGGGACTAGCAGAAGCGAGCAGTACTTC.

This chain joins TRBV7-7 and TRBJ2-7; D is unclear. The CDR3 runs 16 residues. Trimming took 3 bases from V and 0 from J, leaving 15 bases between them. CDR1 SSHAT and CDR2 FNYEAQ come from the germline V gene (reference sequence). The CDR3 coding sequence is TGTGCCAGCAGCTTCCTACAACAGTTGATCTCCTACGAGCAGTACTTC. Protein sequence: CASSFLQQLISYEQYF.

Concerning this clonotype itself: A read error may be the cause here, since a much bigger clone is one base away. The V gene is TRBV7-6, the J gene TRBJ2-1; a possible D gene is TRBD2 (5 bases). Germline CDR1 is SGHVS and CDR2 is FNYEAQ. CDR3 length: 13 residues. The CDR3 bases are TGTGCCAGCAGCTTAGCCCCGGGAAATGAGCAGTTATTC. The encoded protein is CASSLAPGNEQLF.

This clonotype was seen many times. V and J are TRBV7-2 and TRBJ2-5; 10 positions agree with TRBD2. CDR1 and CDR2 from the germline V gene are SGHTA and FQGNSA. This CDR3 has 19 residues. Trimming cost V 2 bases and J 5 bases; bases outside gene matches: 17. The CDR3 DNA reads as TGTGCCAGCAGCTTAAGAGGAGCTAGCGGGAGACCCGAAGGGGAGACCCAGTACTTC. The encoded protein is CASSLRGASGRPEGETQYF.

This rearrangement joins TRBV11-2 to TRBJ2-3; D unclear. Between the trimmed V and J ends, which lost 6 bases and 0 bases, there was a span of 10 bases. CDR3 length: 14 residues. Per the germline V gene, CDR1 is SGHAT and CDR2 is FQNNGV. CDR3 coding DNA: TGTGCCAGCAGTAGAAAAACAAGCACAGATACGCAGTATTTT. It is translated as CASSRKTSTDTQYF.

The chain uses TRBV6-1 and TRBJ1-6, with 7 nucleotides matching TRBD1. The J segment lost 7 bases and the V segment lost 8 bases, leaving 5 bases of the junction unmatched. Germline V gives CDR1 MNHNS, CDR2 SASEGT. The CDR3 totals 13 residues. CDR3 nucleotide sequence: TGTGCCAGCCTGACAGGGATCAATTCACCCCTCCACTTT. Its translation is CASLTGINSPLHF.

This chain uses TRBV30 with TRBJ1-5; D gene unclear. Germline V lookup: CDR1 GTSNPN, CDR2 SVGIG (reference sequence). V was shortened by 0 bases and J by 2 bases, with 5 bases between the two germline ends. There are 13 residues in the CDR3. CDR3 in amino acids: CAWSVGGNQPQHF. CDR3 DNA sequence: TGTGCCTGGAGTGTTGGGGGCAATCAGCCCCAGCATTTT.

The chain joins TRBV14 to TRBJ2-7, with D unclear. The CDR3 covers 15 residues. Germline lookup yields CDR1 SGHDN and CDR2 FVKESK. V lost 0 bases and J 9 bases, leaving 18 bases between the germline ends. Written as DNA, the CDR3 is TGTGCCAGCAGCCAAGATCGAGAGTCTATTTCGCGGCAGTACTTC. It codes for CASSQDRESISRQYF.

Points on this clonotype: This likely comes from a read error, as the CDR3 has no conserved phenylalanine or tryptophan at its end. The V call is TRBV7-2, the J call TRBJ2-3; D perhaps matches TRBD1 (5 bases). In germline, CDR1 is SGHTA, CDR2 FQGNSA. The CDR3 runs 14 residues. The CDR3 nucleotides are TGTGCCAGCAGCGTAACGGACAAGATAGATACACAGTATTGT. This gives the protein CASSVTDKIDTQYC.

The chain carries TRBV15 and TRBJ2-7; 7 bases are shared with TRBD1. After removal of 5 bases from V and 2 bases from J, the junction contained 3 bases not matched to a gene. There are 13 residues in the CDR3. Germline assignment: CDR1 LNHNV and CDR2 YYDKDF (reference sequence). The CDR3 sequence: CATSEDRAYEQYF. The CDR3 DNA is TGTGCCACCAGCGAAGACAGGGCCTACGAGCAGTACTTC. Looking up the rest from reference TRBV15 and TRBJ2-7 gives the full variable domain: DAMVIQNPRYQVTQFGKPVTLSCSQTLNHNVMYWYQQKSSQAPKLLFHYYDKDFNNEADTPDNFQSRRPNTSFCFLDIRSPGLGDTAMYLCATSEDRAYEQYFGPGTRLTVT.

Regarding this clonotype: A read error may produce the germline difference seen at one junction end. CDR3 in amino acids: CARSAGSGQPKPF. As DNA, the CDR3 is TGTGCCAGAAGTGCAGGGTCTGGGCAGCCCAAGCCTTTT. The V call is TRBV27, the J call TRBJ1-5; the D gene is possibly TRBD1 (5 bases). Germline lookup yields CDR1 MNHEY and CDR2 SMNVEV (reference sequence). The CDR3 has 13 amino acids.

Comment on this clonotype: This clone may be a read error of a much larger clone one base away. The CDR3 ends on some other residue instead of the conserved phenylalanine or tryptophan, so this is likely a read error. The chain has TRBV5-1 and TRBJ2-1; possible D gene TRBD2, 6 bases. The germline CDR1 and CDR2 sequences are SGHRS and YFSETQ. V was clipped by 4 bases and J by 8 bases, with 25 bases between them. The CDR3 has 17 amino acids. The CDR3 here is CASSVAYLGGGKDEQFL. DNA of the CDR3: TGCGCCAGCAGCGTGGCTTACCTCGGGGGTGGGAAGGATGAGCAGTTCTTA.

J is TRBJ1-1 and V is TRBV7-9; the D is unclear. V lost 3 bases and J lost 1, with 15 bases in between. CDR3 size: 16 residues. The germline V gene encodes CDR1 SEHNR and CDR2 FQNEAQ (reference sequence). CDR3 nucleotide sequence: TGTGCCAGCAGCTTGTGGGGAGAAGCAGCGAACACTGAAGCTTTCTTT. Amino acid sequence: CASSLWGEAANTEAFF.

The chain has TRBV19 and TRBJ1-5, with 8 bases lining up with TRBD1. Germline V gene lookup returns CDR1 LNHDA and CDR2 SQIVND (reference sequence). V dropped 5 bases and J dropped 15; count of bases not matched to a gene: 30. The CDR3 runs to 19 residues. DNA of the CDR3: TGTGCCAGTAGTTCAATATATACCGGGACAGGTGAAGACAATCCGCCCACGCATTTT. Amino acid sequence: CASSSIYTGTGEDNPPTHF. The variable domain in full, completed from reference TRBV19 and TRBJ1-5, reads DGGITQSPKYLFRKEGQNVTLSCEQNLNHDAMYWYRQDPGQGLRLIYYSQIVNDFQKGDIAEGYSVSREKKESFPLTVTSAQKNPTAFYLCASSSIYTGTGEDNPPTHFGDGTRLSIL.

With respect to this clonotype: With a much larger clone just one base away, this may be a read error. The chain employs TRBV5-4 and TRBJ1-2; 9 nucleotides align to TRBD1. Germline CDR1 and CDR2: SGHNT and YYREEE (reference sequence). The CDR3 loop spans 13 amino acids. CDR3 in DNA: TGTGACAGCAGTTCAGACAGGGGGGACGGCTACACCTTC. Translation gives CDSSSDRGDGYTF.

This clonotype was seen only a few times. The J gene is TRBJ2-2, the V gene TRBV7-3; D unclear. The V gene lost 1 base and the J gene lost 6 bases, with 3 bases spanning the gap. Looked up from germline, CDR1 is SGHTA and CDR2 is FQGTGA. The CDR3 consists of 12 residues. CDR3: CASSLKSGELFF. CDR3 DNA: TGTGCCAGCAGCTTAAAGTCCGGGGAGCTGTTTTTT. Looking up the rest from reference TRBV7-3 and TRBJ2-2 gives the full variable domain: GAGVSQTPSNKVTEKGKYVELRCDPISGHTALYWYRQSLGQGPEFLIYFQGTGAADDSGLPNDRFFAVRPEGSVSTLKIQRTERGDSAVYLCASSLKSGELFFGEGSRLTVL.

This rearrangement joins TRBV7-2 to TRBJ1-2, with D possibly TRBD1 on 6 matching bases. The CDR3 covers 19 residues. Per germline, CDR1 SGHTA and CDR2 FQGNSA. The CDR3 is CARSLGDVTTTGFGSGYTF. CDR3 bases: TGTGCAAGAAGCTTAGGGGACGTCACTACTACAGGGTTTGGTAGTGGCTACACCTTC.

The CDR3 loop is CASSRTRGSTNYGYTF. CDR3 in DNA: TGTGCCAGCAGCCGGACAAGGGGGTCAACTAACTATGGCTACACCTTC. The chain employs TRBV5-3 and TRBJ1-2; a possible D gene is TRBD1 (6 bases). TRBV5-3 counts as an open reading frame of uncertain function. V was shortened by 8 bases and J by 0 bases, with 20 bases between the two germline ends. CDR3 size: 16 residues.

As regards this clonotype: The CDR3 does not end in the conserved phenylalanine or tryptophan, so this is likely a read error. The V call is TRBV7-9, the J call TRBJ2-7; D not resolved. Germline CDR1 SEHNR, CDR2 FQNEAQ (reference sequence). This CDR3 has 14 amino acids. V dropped 0 bases and J dropped 0 bases, with 6 bases sitting between them. The CDR3 sequence: CASSLAVASYEQYS. DNA for the CDR3: TGTGCCAGCAGCTTAGCGGTGGCCTCCTACGAGCAGTACTCC.

The rearrangement uses TRBV6-5 and TRBJ2-6, with TRBD1 matching over 10 bases. Germline lookup yields CDR1 MNHEY and CDR2 SVGAGI. This CDR3 has 20 residues. Losses at the gene ends were 1 base for V and 0 bases for J; bases not matched to a gene: 9. Here the CDR3 DNA reads TGTGCCAGCAGTTACTACCGCCCAGGACAGGGGGGCTCTGGGGCCAACGTCCTGACTTTC. This codes for CASSYYRPGQGGSGANVLTF.